The clone carrying this T cell receptor (beta chain) was counted only a few times. Its specificity is unknown. This record comes from a study of T-cell memory formation after mild COVID-19. This CDR3 is built from 15 residues. The V gene's germline CDR1 is DFQATT and CDR2 SNEGSKA (reference sequence). V was clipped by 5 bases and J by 2 bases; unmatched bases: 8. The study, taken as a whole, reports: Day 15 to 85 contracting clones showed balanced CD4/CD8; later expanders leaned CD4+. Contracting clones localized mainly to CM and EM when CD4+ and mainly to EMRA when CD8+.

5'RACE with constant-segment primers built TCRalpha and TCRbeta cDNA libraries with UMIs. TCRdb itself ran the 5' RACE reads through MiXCR, one entry per CDR3 protein. The table shows 200,000 or so distinct CDR3 sequences, with more than 8% occurring only once. The genes are TRBV20-1 and TRBJ1-2; 10 bases are a match to TRBD1. The clonotype comes from a man between 18 and 29 years old who had mild COVID-19 (a few samples of this study predate the infection). Cell type and time point are not known. The source material was PBMCs or a T cell subset sorted from them (not recorded which). DNA for the CDR3: TGCAGTGCTTCCCACCCGGGACAGGGGAACTATGGCTACACCTTC. It yields the protein CSASHPGQGNYGYTF.